These 20 T cell receptor beta chains share one sample of origin, sequenced in a study of OX40 agonist ivuxolimab in advanced cancers. Profiled with immunoSEQ multiplex PCR; TCRdb holds only in-frame clones, not every one. Here the sample spans about 67,000 clones, 80% to 95% being singletons. Sequenced here: CD4+ or CD8+ T cells sorted from blood, sampled in a trial of the OX40 agonist ivuxolimab. The receptors were sampled from an adult with an advanced solid tumor such as melanoma, head and neck, liver or kidney cancer.

This chain connects TRBV7-2 to TRBJ2-3, with a possible D match to TRBD2 (6 bases). The CDR3 runs 11 residues. Germline CDR1 reads SGHTA; CDR2 reads FQGNSA. V was clipped by 3 bases and J by 10 bases, with 8 bases between them. The CDR3 loop reads CASSFRDSQYF. The CDR3 DNA is TGTGCCAGCAGCTTTCGGGACTCGCAGTATTTT. Looking up the rest from reference TRBV7-2 and TRBJ2-3 gives the full variable domain: GAGVSQSPSNKVTEKGKDVELRCDPISGHTALYWYRQSLGQGLEFLIYFQGNSAPDKSGLPSDRFSAERTGGSVSTLTIQRTQQEDSAVYLCASSFRDSQYFGPGTRLTVL.

This chain uses TRBV6-6 with TRBJ1-1; no firm D call. Germline CDR1 is MNHNY and CDR2 is SVGAGI (reference sequence). This CDR3 spans 12 amino acids. Trimming shortened V by 0 bases and J by 11 bases, and 10 bases separated the two germline ends. CDR3 nucleotide sequence: TGTGCCAGCAGTTACTCAGAGACGGGTGCTTTCTTT. Translated, it gives CASSYSETGAFF.

V is TRBV4-1 and J is TRBJ2-3; 10 bases fit TRBD2. The CDR3 length is 18 residues. V lost 1 base, J lost 2 bases, and 9 bases stayed unmatched. Germline V gene lookup returns CDR1 MGHRA and CDR2 YSYEKL. The CDR3 here is CASSQVPSGGRHTDTQYF. As DNA, the CDR3 is TGCGCCAGCAGCCAAGTTCCTAGCGGGGGCCGCCACACAGATACGCAGTATTTT.

The chain carries TRBV2 and TRBJ1-2, with 8 bases aligning to TRBD1. Germline lookup yields CDR1 SNHLY and CDR2 FYNNEI. This CDR3 contains 17 residues. Trimming removed 2 bases from V and 1 base from J; junction bases left unmatched: 9. This CDR3 reads CASSEQGGQAVNYGYTF. The CDR3 bases are TGTGCCAGCAGTGAACAAGGGGGACAGGCGGTTAACTATGGCTACACCTTC.

The chain carries TRBV5-4 and TRBJ2-1, with D perhaps assigned TRBD1 or TRBD2 (6 bases each). The germline V gene encodes CDR1 SGHNT and CDR2 YYREEE (reference sequence). V was pared by 1 base and J by 2 bases, with 10 bases between. The CDR3 has 15 residues. The CDR3 loop is CASSLYGGTYNEQFF. In DNA, the CDR3 is TGTGCCAGCAGCTTGTACGGGGGCACCTACAATGAGCAGTTCTTC.

The V and J genes are TRBV6-1 and TRBJ1-1; no firm D call. Germline CDR1 and CDR2: MNHNS and SASEGT. The CDR3 spans 14 residues. The germline V and J ends were trimmed by 2 bases and 2 bases, with 9 bases remaining between them. The CDR3 loop reads CASSERASNTEAFF. DNA of the CDR3: TGTGCCAGCAGTGAAAGGGCGTCCAACACTGAAGCTTTCTTT.

V usage is TRBV11-2 and J usage is TRBJ2-1, with D uncertain. V shed 0 bases and J shed 4 bases, with 10 bases lying between them. Germline loops: CDR1 SGHAT, CDR2 FQNNGV. CDR3 size: 15 residues. The CDR3 region has the DNA TGTGCCAGCAGCTTAGAAGGCCAGCCTTACAATGAGCAGTTCTTC. It codes for CASSLEGQPYNEQFF.

This clone is a singleton in its sample. The rearrangement uses TRBV18 and TRBJ2-1; the D gene is possibly TRBD2 (6 bases). The CDR3 has 15 residues. Per germline, CDR1 KGHSH and CDR2 LQKENI. V dropped 3 bases and J dropped 7 bases, with 16 bases sitting between them. CDR3 nucleotides: TGTGCCAGCTCACCGGGCACGGGAGTGGGGAATGAGCAGTTCTTC. Its translation is CASSPGTGVGNEQFF.

This clone was seen a handful of times. This rearrangement joins TRBV5-1 to TRBJ1-6; D is possibly TRBD1 (6 bases). Germline V gene sequence: CDR1 SGHRS, CDR2 YFSETQ. The CDR3 has 14 residues. Trimming pared 3 bases from V and 7 bases from J, leaving 11 bases between. The CDR3 DNA reads as TGCGCCAGCAGCTCTGACAGGAGAAATTCACCCCTCCACTTT. This encodes CASSSDRRNSPLHF.

The chain employs TRBV6-1 and TRBJ1-2; D not certain. In germline, CDR1 is MNHNS, CDR2 SASEGT. The CDR3 is 10 amino acids. Trimming took off 6 bases at V and 3 bases at J, with 2 bases between the two ends. CDR3 sequence: CASSDYGYTF. CDR3 DNA sequence: TGTGCCAGCAGCGACTATGGCTACACCTTC.

This clone was recorded once. The V call is TRBV10-3, the J call TRBJ2-5; 10 bases map to TRBD1. Per germline, CDR1 ENHRY and CDR2 SYGVKD. The V segment lost 4 bases and the J segment 9 bases; nucleotides outside the gene matches: 8. CDR3 length: 14 residues. CDR3 coding DNA: TGTGCCATCAGTGGATATGGGACAGGGGACGCCCAGTACTTC. Protein product: CAISGYGTGDAQYF.

Only a few counts were recorded for this clone. The chain links TRBV20-1 to TRBJ1-2; D is unresolved. Looked up from germline, CDR1 is DFQATT and CDR2 is SNEGSKA (reference sequence). V gave up 2 bases and J gave up 11 bases, with 9 bases separating them. This CDR3 has 10 residues. Here the CDR3 reads CSARPEGYTF. The DNA of the CDR3 is TGCAGTGCTAGACCAGAGGGTTACACCTTC.

The chain carries TRBV11-2 and TRBJ2-3, with D tentatively TRBD2 (6 bases). From germline, CDR1 is SGHAT and CDR2 FQNNGV. This CDR3 is built from 15 residues. V was cut by 5 bases and J by 4 bases, with 16 bases left in between. For the CDR3, the DNA is TGTGCCAGCAGCCCTCAGGGCCTAGCGCCAGATACGCAGTATTTT. It encodes CASSPQGLAPDTQYF.

This clone was counted a single time. The chain couples TRBV9 to TRBJ1-1; 7 nucleotides line up with TRBD1. Germline values: CDR1 SGDLS, CDR2 YYNGEE. The CDR3 is 14 residues long. J was trimmed by 8 bases and V by 4 bases; bases with no gene match: 11. The DNA for the CDR3 is TGTGCCAGCAGCTTTGATTGGACAGGTACAGAAGCTTTCTTT. Translation: CASSFDWTGTEAFF.

The genes are TRBV30 and TRBJ1-2; D possibly corresponds to TRBD1 (6 bases). The germline CDR1 and CDR2 sequences are GTSNPN and SVGIG (reference sequence). The CDR3 length is 14 residues. Deletions cut 1 base from V and 3 bases from J, with 12 bases between. CDR3 sequence (DNA): TGTGCCTGGAGTGGAGGGGGAAAGGACTATGGCTACACCTTC. Translation gives CAWSGGGKDYGYTF.

V and J are TRBV2 and TRBJ2-1; D perhaps matches TRBD2 (5 bases). V was cut by 4 bases and J by 3 bases, with 13 bases left in between. Per the germline V gene, CDR1 is SNHLY and CDR2 is FYNNEI. The CDR3 loop spans 15 amino acids. The CDR3 nucleotides read TGTGCCAGCAGTGTTATAAGCGGAGACTACAATGAGCAGTTCTTC. It codes for CASSVISGDYNEQFF.

The V and J genes are TRBV5-6 and TRBJ1-5; weak D call: TRBD1 (5 bases). The CDR3 totals 17 residues. The germline gives CDR1 SGHDT, CDR2 YYEEEE. V was clipped by 6 bases and J by 5 bases, with 24 bases between them. The CDR3 DNA sequence: TGTGCCAGCACCCCCACCCCACGAGGGCCCAGGGATCAGCCCCAGCATTTT. Its translation is CASTPTPRGPRDQPQHF.

V and J are TRBV19 and TRBJ2-2; 16 bases line up with TRBD2. The germline V gene has CDR1 LNHDA and CDR2 SQIVND (reference sequence). V was pared by 7 bases and J by 6 bases, with 8 bases of the junction left unmatched. The CDR3 runs 17 residues. The CDR3: CASMTGTSGGAPGELFF. The CDR3 coding sequence is TGTGCCAGTATGACCGGGACTAGCGGGGGGGCCCCCGGGGAGCTGTTTTTT.

V is TRBV6-5 and J is TRBJ1-4; TRBD1 might be the D (5 bases). This CDR3 region has 14 residues. Trimming shortened V by 2 bases and J by 8 bases, and 12 bases separated the two germline ends. Germline lookup yields CDR1 MNHEY and CDR2 SVGAGI. CDR3 region: CASSYRGRGEKLFF. The CDR3, as DNA: TGTGCCAGCAGTTACAGGGGACGTGGGGAAAAACTGTTTTTT.

The chain is built from TRBV5-6 and TRBJ2-1, with unresolved D. The CDR3 sequence is 17 residues long. Trimming took off 0 bases at V and 0 bases at J, with 13 bases between the two ends. Per germline, CDR1 SGHDT and CDR2 YYEEEE. This CDR3 reads CASSLAWVPLSYNEQFF. The CDR3 bases are TGTGCCAGCAGCTTGGCTTGGGTTCCCCTCTCCTACAATGAGCAGTTCTTC.